Below are 26 T cell receptor beta chains sequenced from a single sample in a study of blood T cell repertoires in COVID-19. The repertoire was sequenced with immunoSEQ multiplex PCR; TCRdb's copy has only in-frame clones and lacks some. The sample carries about 200,000 clones, about nine tenths recorded once. The sample taken for sequencing was PBMCs or T cells enriched from blood (not recorded which). The receptor source for this set is a woman in her twenties or thirties who had recovered from COVID-19.

The CDR3 sequence: CAWSRSGNYNEQFF. CDR3 nucleotides: TGTGCCTGGAGTCGTAGCGGCAACTACAATGAGCAGTTCTTC. The genes are TRBV30 and TRBJ2-1, with D maybe TRBD2 (6 bases). This CDR3 is 14 amino acids long. The ends were cut back, 2 bases at V and 3 bases at J, with 11 bases in the middle. Germline V gene data show CDR1 as GTSNPN and CDR2 as SVGIG (reference sequence).

V gene TRBV5-1 combines with J gene TRBJ1-2; TRBD1 agrees at 7 bases. V lost 4 bases to trimming and J lost 2 bases; unmatched junction nucleotides: 2. There are 13 residues in the CDR3. The germline CDR1 and CDR2 sequences are SGHRS and YFSETQ. The CDR3 nucleotides read TGCGCCAGCAGCGAGACAGGGAACTATGGCTACACCTTC. Its protein product is CASSETGNYGYTF.

V gene TRBV6-5 combines with J gene TRBJ2-1; tentative D call: TRBD2 (6 bases). Trimming cost V 0 bases and J 0 bases, with 9 bases left between them. Germline V gene data show CDR1 as MNHEY and CDR2 as SVGAGI. CDR3 size: 16 residues. CDR3 bases: TGTGCCAGCAGTTACTCTGGGGGGACCTCCTACAATGAGCAGTTCTTC. Translation gives CASSYSGGTSYNEQFF.

The V and J genes are TRBV7-9 and TRBJ2-1; TRBD2 aligns across 8 bases. V lost 0 bases to trimming and J lost 7 bases; unmatched junction nucleotides: 14. The CDR3 totals 18 residues. Germline values: CDR1 SEHNR, CDR2 FQNEAQ (reference sequence). In DNA form, the CDR3 reads TGTGCCAGCAGCTTAGCGAAAGTAGCTTACGGGGGGGCGAATGAGCAGTTCTTC. Protein sequence: CASSLAKVAYGGANEQFF.

V usage is TRBV30 and J usage is TRBJ1-1, with D possibly being TRBD1 (5 bases). V was trimmed by 4 bases and J by 0 bases, leaving 15 bases between them. The CDR3 is made up of 15 amino acids. Germline-derived CDR1 and CDR2 are GTSNPN and SVGIG (reference sequence). As DNA, the CDR3 is TGTGCCTGGACTGGTATGGGGCGCGTGAACACTGAAGCTTTCTTT. Translating gives CAWTGMGRVNTEAFF.

The chain joins TRBV5-1 to TRBJ2-5; 10 nucleotides agree with TRBD2. Germline CDR1 SGHRS, CDR2 YFSETQ. The CDR3 spans 15 residues. After removal of 2 bases from V and 1 base from J, the junction contained 2 bases not matched to a gene. The CDR3 nucleotides are TGCGCCAGCAGCTTTAGCGGGGGGTCCCAAGAGACCCAGTACTTC. This sequence encodes CASSFSGGSQETQYF.

The chain couples TRBV3-1 (or the pseudogene TRBV3-2) to TRBJ1-6, with 10 bases fitting TRBD1. J lost 11 bases, V lost 3 bases, and 7 bases had no gene match. This CDR3 comprises 15 residues. The germline CDR1 and CDR2 sequences are LGHDT and YNNKEL (reference sequence). The CDR3 loop is CASSQQTGGLTPLHF. Written as DNA, the CDR3 is TGTGCCAGCAGCCAGCAGACAGGGGGCCTGACACCCCTCCACTTT.

There are many counts of this clone. The V and J genes are TRBV30 and TRBJ2-7; no reliable D call. The CDR3 covers 12 residues. The V and J ends lost 3 bases and 3 bases respectively, with 9 bases between them. In germline, CDR1 is GTSNPN, CDR2 SVGIG (reference sequence). CDR3 residues: CAWSLNRYEQYF. The DNA for the CDR3 is TGTGCCTGGAGCTTAAATCGCTACGAGCAGTACTTC.

V usage is TRBV27 and J usage is TRBJ2-7; D is undetermined. Germline CDR1 is MNHEY and CDR2 is SMNVEV (reference sequence). The CDR3 contains 15 residues. V was clipped by 2 bases and J by 3 bases, with 14 bases between them. Here the CDR3 reads CASSLGPTKLYEQYF. The CDR3, as DNA: TGTGCCAGCAGTTTAGGGCCGACCAAACTCTACGAGCAGTACTTC.

J is TRBJ1-1 and V is TRBV6-2 or TRBV6-3; D gene ambiguous. In germline, CDR1 is MNHEY, CDR2 SVGEGT. V lost 0 bases, J lost 3 bases, and 8 bases lay in between. This CDR3 spans 14 amino acids. The CDR3 here is CASSYSTTDTEAFF. CDR3 DNA: TGTGCCAGCAGTTACTCGACAACAGACACTGAAGCTTTCTTT.

The chain recombines TRBV11-2 with TRBJ2-7, with 11 nucleotides matching TRBD2. V was clipped by 2 bases and J by 3 bases; unmatched bases: 9. Germline CDR1 is SGHAT and CDR2 is FQNNGV. This CDR3 has 17 residues. The CDR3 loop is CASSLPSTSGEDYEQYF. The CDR3 nucleotides are TGTGCCAGCAGCTTACCCTCGACTAGCGGGGAAGACTACGAGCAGTACTTC.

CDR3: CASSLPSGSGEQYF. CDR3 DNA sequence: TGCGCCAGCAGCTTGCCTAGCGGGAGTGGCGAGCAGTACTTC. This chain connects TRBV5-1 to TRBJ2-7, with TRBD2 identical over 10 bases. CDR1 and CDR2 (germline): SGHRS, YFSETQ. CDR3 length: 14 amino acids. Trimming at V came to 1 base and at J to 6 bases, leaving 4 bases not matched to a gene.

V usage is TRBV28 and J usage is TRBJ1-1, with a possible D match to TRBD1 (6 bases). The CDR3 spans 16 residues. Germline V gives CDR1 MDHEN, CDR2 SYDVKM. Trimming cost V 5 bases and J 1 base, with 17 bases left between them. The CDR3 sequence is CASSPPTGTRNTEAFF. As DNA, the CDR3 is TGTGCCAGCAGTCCTCCCACCGGGACAAGGAACACTGAAGCTTTCTTT.

This chain connects TRBV2 to TRBJ1-1, with a possible D match to TRBD1 (6 bases). The germline V gene encodes CDR1 SNHLY and CDR2 FYNNEI. The V gene lost 8 bases and the J gene lost 0 bases, with 22 bases spanning the gap. This CDR3 has 17 residues. CDR3 coding DNA: TGTGCCAGCTCCCTACAGGGTTCCCTATATATGAACACTGAAGCTTTCTTT. It translates to CASSLQGSLYMNTEAFF.

J is TRBJ2-6 and V is TRBV19; maybe TRBD1 (5 bases). Trimming shortened V by 1 base and J by 0 bases, and 19 bases separated the two germline ends. Looked up from germline, CDR1 is LNHDA and CDR2 is SQIVND (reference sequence). The length of the CDR3 is 20 residues. The CDR3 DNA sequence: TGTGCCAGTAGTATAGCTATCGGACAAGGGATGGACTCTGGGGCCAACGTCCTGACTTTC. Its translation is CASSIAIGQGMDSGANVLTF.

The chain uses TRBV7-2 and TRBJ1-5, with D uncertain. The CDR3 is 15 amino acids. V was trimmed by 1 base and J by 1 base, leaving 8 bases between them. The V gene's germline CDR1 is SGHTA and CDR2 FQGNSA. The CDR3: CASSLGAASNQPQHF. For the CDR3, the DNA is TGTGCCAGCAGCTTAGGGGCAGCAAGCAATCAGCCCCAGCATTTT.

The chain is built from TRBV7-6 and TRBJ1-1; D may be TRBD1 (5 bases). Germline lookup yields CDR1 SGHVS and CDR2 FNYEAQ. CDR3 length: 15 residues. Trimming shortened V by 4 bases and J by 3 bases, and 15 bases separated the two germline ends. The CDR3 DNA sequence: TGTGCCAGCAGCTATGACTTGGGGGGGGACACTGAAGCTTTCTTT. Translating gives CASSYDLGGDTEAFF.

The chain combines TRBV4-1 with TRBJ1-6; D is ambiguous. Per germline, CDR1 MGHRA and CDR2 YSYEKL. This CDR3 contains 17 residues. Trimming took off 3 bases at V and 0 bases at J, with 12 bases between the two ends. DNA for the CDR3: TGCGCCAGCAGCCATTCAACGGGGAGCTCCTATAATTCACCCCTCCACTTT. Amino acid sequence: CASSHSTGSSYNSPLHF.

The chain couples TRBV2 to TRBJ2-2; 10 nucleotides align to TRBD2. CDR3 length: 16 amino acids. CDR1 and CDR2 from the germline V gene are SNHLY and FYNNEI. With 7 bases clipped from V and 1 base from J, the junction kept 6 bases outside the gene matches. CDR3 amino acids: CASKVAGGLNTGELFF. CDR3 coding DNA: TGTGCCAGCAAGGTAGCGGGAGGTCTGAACACCGGGGAGCTGTTTTTT.

V and J are TRBV9 and TRBJ2-7; 11 bases map to TRBD2. The CDR3 runs to 15 residues. Germline values: CDR1 SGDLS, CDR2 YYNGEE. V lost 2 bases, J lost 7 bases, and 8 bases stayed unmatched. The CDR3 region is CASSVGTSGATEQYF. As DNA, the CDR3 is TGTGCCAGCAGCGTCGGGACTAGCGGAGCTACGGAGCAGTACTTC.

The chain couples TRBV6-5 to TRBJ1-1; no firm D call. CDR1 is MNHEY and CDR2 is SVGAGI in the germline V gene. Trimming took off 6 bases at V and 0 bases at J, with 5 bases between the two ends. This CDR3 contains 12 residues. The CDR3 loop reads CASSRVNTEAFF. In nucleotides, the CDR3 is TGTGCCAGCAGCCGAGTGAACACTGAAGCTTTCTTT.

This clone was seen a handful of times. The chain employs TRBV11-2 and TRBJ1-4; D is undetermined. The V gene lost 5 bases and the J gene lost 6 bases, with 13 bases spanning the gap. CDR1 SGHAT and CDR2 FQNNGV come from the germline V gene. This CDR3 is 14 amino acids long. The DNA of the CDR3 is TGTGCCAGCAGCCTCGTAATGGGAGATGAAAAACTGTTTTTT. Its protein is CASSLVMGDEKLFF.

This chain links TRBV3-1 (or the pseudogene TRBV3-2) with TRBJ2-3; 10 bases align to TRBD2. CDR3 length equals 19 residues. With 0 bases clipped from V and 6 bases from J, the junction kept 15 bases outside the gene matches. Germline CDR1 and CDR2: LGHDT and YNNKEL (reference sequence). The CDR3 coding sequence is TGTGCCAGCAGCCAAGATCCCCGCAGAGCGGGAGGGCCTTGGGATACGCAGTATTTT. It is translated as CASSQDPRRAGGPWDTQYF.

This chain links TRBV6-5 with TRBJ2-7; D uncertain. V lost 0 bases, J lost 2 bases, and 8 bases lay in between. Germline V gene sequence: CDR1 MNHEY, CDR2 SVGAGI. The CDR3 has 14 amino acids. In DNA form, the CDR3 reads TGTGCCAGCAGTTACTCGTCGGTTCCCTACGAGCAGTACTTC. Amino acid sequence: CASSYSSVPYEQYF.

The V gene is TRBV19, the J gene TRBJ1-6; D may be TRBD1 (5 bases). The CDR3 length is 17 residues. CDR1 and CDR2 (germline): LNHDA, SQIVND (reference sequence). The germline V and J ends were trimmed by 7 bases and 0 bases, with 16 bases remaining between them. The CDR3 DNA reads TGTGCCAGTACCGAGGGATCGGGGGGCTCCTATAATTCACCCCTCCACTTT. Protein: CASTEGSGGSYNSPLHF. Variable domain in full (rest from reference TRBV19 and TRBJ1-6): DGGITQSPKYLFRKEGQNVTLSCEQNLNHDAMYWYRQDPGQGLRLIYYSQIVNDFQKGDIAEGYSVSREKKESFPLTVTSAQKNPTAFYLCASTEGSGGSYNSPLHFGNGTRLTVT.

The chain carries TRBV3-1 (or the pseudogene TRBV3-2) and TRBJ2-3; 16 bases agree with TRBD2. The CDR3 length is 18 residues. The junction had 5 bases not matched to a gene; V was cut back by 4 bases and J by 1 base. Germline V gene lookup returns CDR1 LGHDT and CDR2 YNNKEL (reference sequence). CDR3 DNA sequence: TGTGCCAGCAGCCGGGGGACTAGCGGGGGGGCTGGCACAGATACGCAGTATTTT. Translated: CASSRGTSGGAGTDTQYF.